Sequencing of this TCR beta chain was carried out in a study of T cell responses to AZD1222 COVID-19 vaccine. Produced via immunoSEQ multiplex PCR; TCRdb's table is partial and in-frame only. The table shows roughly 120,000 clones, with under 95% occurring only once. Sequences were derived from peripheral blood, sampled on day 0 of AZD1222 vaccination. The clonotype was recovered from an adult in good health.

CDR3 in DNA: TGCGCCAGCAGCTTGGCTTCGGTCTATGGCTACACCTTC. Translation gives CASSLASVYGYTF. V and J are TRBV5-1 and TRBJ1-2; D not resolved. CDR1 and CDR2 (germline): SGHRS, YFSETQ. V was trimmed by 0 bases and J by 4 bases, leaving 7 bases between them. The CDR3 length is 13 residues.